These 32 T cell receptor beta chains were sequenced from one sample in a study of blood T cell repertoires in COVID-19. TCRdb keeps only in-frame clones here, not all; method: immunoSEQ multiplex PCR. The sample has around 250,000 clones, around 86% seen once; the top ten hold 2.2%. Material: peripheral blood. All receptors derive from a young man who had recovered from COVID-19.

V usage is TRBV7-9 and J usage is TRBJ1-2; D is possibly TRBD1 (6 bases). CDR1 is SEHNR and CDR2 is FQNEAQ in the germline V gene (reference sequence). Trimming stripped 7 bases from V and 0 bases from J, with 15 bases between. This CDR3 has 15 amino acids. For the CDR3, the DNA is TGTGCCAGCAACCCCGGGGGGCGAGCTAACTATGGCTACACCTTC. Translating it yields CASNPGGRANYGYTF.

V gene TRBV5-8 combines with J gene TRBJ2-5, with TRBD2 matching over 7 bases. Germline CDR1 reads SGHTS; CDR2 reads YDEGEE. V lost 4 bases, J lost 2 bases, and 11 bases stayed unmatched. The length of the CDR3 is 16 residues. The CDR3 spells CASSRGLSGSQETQYF. CDR3 nucleotides: TGTGCCAGCAGCAGGGGACTAAGCGGTTCTCAAGAGACCCAGTACTTC. Full variable domain (missing parts from reference TRBV5-8 and TRBJ2-5): EAGVTQSPTHLIKTRGQQATLRCSPISGHTSVYWYQQALGLGLQFLLWYDEGEERNRGNFPPRFSGRQFPNYSSELNVNALELEDSALYLCASSRGLSGSQETQYFGPGTRLLVL.

The V gene is TRBV9, the J gene TRBJ2-7; TRBD1 aligns across 9 bases. The trim removed 4 bases at V and 5 bases at J, leaving 7 bases unmatched. Germline CDR1 is SGDLS and CDR2 is YYNGEE. The CDR3 contains 14 residues. The CDR3 reads CASSPGQGLNEQYF. CDR3 nucleotide sequence: TGTGCCAGCAGCCCGGGACAGGGTCTGAACGAGCAGTACTTC.

The genes are TRBV7-2 and TRBJ1-6; perhaps TRBD1 as D (5 bases). The CDR3 totals 15 residues. Trimming cost V 1 base and J 7 bases, with 11 bases left between them. Germline V gene data show CDR1 as SGHTA and CDR2 as FQGNSA. CDR3 coding DNA: TGTGCCAGCAGCTTAGGGGGGGGGACCAATTCACCCCTCCACTTT. Translating gives CASSLGGGTNSPLHF. The full variable domain, completed using reference TRBV7-2 and TRBJ1-6, is GAGVSQSPSNKVTEKGKDVELRCDPISGHTALYWYRQSLGQGLEFLIYFQGNSAPDKSGLPSDRFSAERTGGSVSTLTIQRTQQEDSAVYLCASSLGGGTNSPLHFGNGTRLTVT.

The CDR3 DNA sequence: TGTGCCAGCAATCGACCAGGAACCGGGGAGCTGTTTTTT. It is translated as CASNRPGTGELFF. V is TRBV6-5 and J is TRBJ2-2; unclear D gene. There are 13 residues in the CDR3. V lost 7 bases to trimming and J lost 5 bases, with 11 bases between them. The V gene's germline CDR1 is MNHEY and CDR2 SVGAGI.

V is TRBV12-3 or TRBV12-4 and J is TRBJ1-1, with TRBD1 as a possible D gene (6 bases). The CDR3 runs to 13 residues. V was pared by 5 bases and J by 10 bases, with 17 bases between. CDR3 in amino acids: CASSVGGVMGAFF. As DNA, the CDR3 is TGTGCCAGCAGTGTAGGGGGGGTAATGGGAGCTTTCTTT.

J is TRBJ1-2 and V is TRBV7-9, with TRBD1 as a possible D gene (5 bases). Germline V gene data show CDR1 as SEHNR and CDR2 as FQNEAQ (reference sequence). The CDR3 has 13 residues. With 5 bases removed from V and 5 bases from J, the gap between germline ends came to 12 bases. The CDR3: CASSPPGGYGYTF. CDR3 coding DNA: TGTGCCAGCAGCCCGCCGGGGGGGTATGGCTACACCTTC.

This sequence joins TRBV7-6 and TRBJ2-5; TRBD2 is a possible D gene (7 bases). Trimming cost V 7 bases and J 5 bases, with 20 bases left between them. Per germline, CDR1 SGHVS and CDR2 FNYEAQ. This CDR3 is 15 amino acids long. CDR3 in amino acids: CASTQVGGPGETQYF. The CDR3 nucleotides are TGTGCCAGCACCCAAGTGGGGGGGCCAGGGGAGACCCAGTACTTC.

The chain uses TRBV27 and TRBJ1-1; D gene ambiguous. Germline V gives CDR1 MNHEY, CDR2 SMNVEV (reference sequence). The CDR3 covers 13 residues. V was clipped by 2 bases and J by 2 bases, with 6 bases between them. CDR3 residues: CASSLVPNTEAFF. The CDR3 DNA reads TGTGCCAGCAGTTTAGTCCCTAACACTGAAGCTTTCTTT.

This clone was picked up one time. The V gene is TRBV18, the J gene TRBJ2-7, with 10 bases that match TRBD1. J gave up 2 bases and V 3 bases, and 4 bases lay outside the gene matches. CDR1 is KGHSH and CDR2 is LQKENI in the germline V gene. There are 15 residues in the CDR3. CDR3: CASSPGTGEAYEQYF. The DNA of the CDR3 is TGTGCCAGCTCACCGGGGACAGGGGAAGCCTACGAGCAGTACTTC.

The chain links TRBV18 to TRBJ1-2; 7 bases agree with TRBD1. The CDR3 totals 16 residues. Germline trimming cut 3 bases from V and 2 bases from J; bases unmatched to any gene: 9. Germline V gene lookup returns CDR1 KGHSH and CDR2 LQKENI. The CDR3 DNA sequence: TGTGCCAGCTCACCTAATGTAGGGACAGAGAACTATGGCTACACCTTC. Amino acid sequence: CASSPNVGTENYGYTF.

This clone was counted between two and nine times. The rearrangement links TRBV18 to TRBJ1-5; 8 bases are a match to TRBD1. The CDR3 is made up of 15 amino acids. Per the germline V gene, CDR1 is KGHSH and CDR2 is LQKENI. The J segment lost 5 bases and the V segment lost 6 bases, leaving 9 bases of the junction unmatched. The CDR3 loop reads CASSPRSGGDQPQHF. The CDR3 DNA is TGTGCCAGCTCGCCGCGGTCAGGGGGCGATCAGCCCCAGCATTTT.

The chain recombines TRBV19 with TRBJ1-2; D is ambiguous. There are 15 residues in the CDR3. Germline lookup yields CDR1 LNHDA and CDR2 SQIVND (reference sequence). V was cut by 3 bases and J by 6 bases, with 17 bases left in between. CDR3 coding DNA: TGTGCCAGTAGTATCTTTGTGCGGGATTCGGATGGCTACACCTTC. Translated, it gives CASSIFVRDSDGYTF.

The chain is built from TRBV7-9 and TRBJ2-1, with 10 nucleotides matching TRBD1. Losses at the gene ends were 10 bases for V and 6 bases for J; bases not matched to a gene: 9. The CDR3 loop spans 14 amino acids. CDR1 and CDR2 (germline): SEHNR, FQNEAQ (reference sequence). The CDR3 DNA reads as TGTGCCACCCGATCCGGGACAGGGGTCAATGAGCAGTTCTTC. This codes for CATRSGTGVNEQFF.

The CDR3 loop reads CASSLGQNSGNTIYF. DNA of the CDR3: TGTGCCAGCAGCTTGGGACAGAACTCTGGAAACACCATATATTTT. This rearrangement joins TRBV5-4 to TRBJ1-3; possibly TRBD1 for D (5 bases). This CDR3 contains 15 residues. Deletions cut 0 bases from V and 0 bases from J, with 7 bases between. Germline loops: CDR1 SGHNT, CDR2 YYREEE (reference sequence).

The J gene is TRBJ2-7, the V gene TRBV4-2; weak D call: TRBD1 (5 bases). The germline gives CDR1 LGHNA, CDR2 YNFKEQ. Trimming took 4 bases from V and 7 from J, leaving 17 bases between them. CDR3 length: 14 residues. CDR3 coding DNA: TGTGCCAGCAGCCCGAACAGGATTTCCCTGGAGCAGTACTTC. Translated, it gives CASSPNRISLEQYF.

In its sample, this clone was seen once. The chain employs TRBV5-1 and TRBJ1-2; D possibly corresponds to TRBD1 (5 bases). The CDR3 sequence is 16 residues long. V lost 3 bases, J lost 1 base, and 16 bases lay in between. From germline, CDR1 is SGHRS and CDR2 YFSETQ. DNA of the CDR3: TGCGCCAGCAGCTCCCGAACCACAGACAGTAACTATGGCTACACCTTC. This sequence encodes CASSSRTTDSNYGYTF.

This sequence joins TRBV29-1 and TRBJ2-5; perhaps TRBD2 as D (5 bases). Germline lookup yields CDR1 SQVTM and CDR2 ANQGSEA. The CDR3 runs to 16 residues. V lost 4 bases, J lost 7 bases, and 25 bases lay in between. The chain's CDR3 is CSVAEGVARSLGTQYF. In DNA form, the CDR3 reads TGCAGCGTTGCTGAGGGAGTCGCTAGAAGCCTAGGGACCCAGTACTTC.

The CDR3 region has the DNA TGTGCCAGCAGCTTACCGGGTAGCGGGGGGGCGAATGAGCAGTTCTTC. Amino acids: CASSLPGSGGANEQFF. The V call is TRBV7-9, the J call TRBJ2-1, with TRBD2 matching 11 bases. Losses at the gene ends were 2 bases for V and 7 bases for J; bases not matched to a gene: 7. This CDR3 has 16 amino acids. Germline CDR1 and CDR2: SEHNR and FQNEAQ (reference sequence).

The chain links TRBV5-1 to TRBJ1-2, with D tentatively TRBD1 (6 bases). Trimming removed 7 bases from V and 4 bases from J, with 14 bases in between. Germline V gene sequence: CDR1 SGHRS, CDR2 YFSETQ. This CDR3 spans 13 amino acids. The CDR3 DNA reads TGCGCCAGCGGGCAGGGGCAGTTCTATGGCTACACCTTC. Its protein product is CASGQGQFYGYTF.

The chain is built from TRBV6-1 and TRBJ2-7; 9 nucleotides align to TRBD1. This CDR3 spans 13 amino acids. Losses at the gene ends were 6 bases for V and 6 bases for J; bases not matched to a gene: 6. From germline, CDR1 is MNHNS and CDR2 SASEGT. CDR3 protein: CASSSGTGSEQYF. The DNA of the CDR3 is TGTGCCAGCAGCTCCGGGACAGGGAGCGAGCAGTACTTC.

This rearrangement joins TRBV7-9 to TRBJ1-1; the match to TRBD1 covers 9 bases. The CDR3 consists of 16 residues. V shed 3 bases and J 3 bases; nucleotides not matched to a gene: 8. Germline values: CDR1 SEHNR, CDR2 FQNEAQ (reference sequence). The CDR3 coding sequence is TGTGCCAGCAGCTTTCGGACAGGGGCCCCTGACACTGAAGCTTTCTTT. This sequence encodes CASSFRTGAPDTEAFF. Looking up the rest from reference TRBV7-9 and TRBJ1-1 gives the full variable domain: DTGVSQNPRHKITKRGQNVTFRCDPISEHNRLYWYRQTLGQGPEFLTYFQNEAQLEKSRLLSDRFSAERPKGSFSTLEIQRTEQGDSAMYLCASSFRTGAPDTEAFFGQGTRLTVV.

The V gene is TRBV18, the J gene TRBJ2-3; D is uncertain. The CDR3 totals 16 residues. Germline loops: CDR1 KGHSH, CDR2 LQKENI. V lost 2 bases to trimming and J lost 0 bases, with 12 bases between them. This CDR3 reads CASSPDLTASTDTQYF. For the CDR3, the DNA is TGTGCCAGCTCACCAGACTTGACTGCTAGCACAGATACGCAGTATTTT.

V usage is TRBV24-1 and J usage is TRBJ2-5; TRBD2 matches at 9 bases. The germline V gene has CDR1 KGHDR and CDR2 SFDVKD. This CDR3 comprises 16 residues. Unmatched junction bases numbered 8, after V lost 2 bases and J lost 5 bases. The CDR3: CATSDSGTSFRETQYF. Written as DNA, the CDR3 is TGTGCCACCAGTGATTCCGGGACTAGCTTTCGCGAGACCCAGTACTTC.

The chain combines TRBV19 with TRBJ1-1, with 7 bases fitting TRBD1. V shed 5 bases, J shed 6 bases, and the junction held 3 bases outside the gene matches. Germline CDR1 reads LNHDA; CDR2 reads SQIVND (reference sequence). The length of the CDR3 is 12 residues. CDR3 sequence (DNA): TGTGCCAGTAGTTTCGACAGGGCTGAAGCTTTCTTT. This translates into CASSFDRAEAFF.

This chain connects TRBV5-6 to TRBJ2-3, with D uncertain. Trimming took off 1 base at V and 3 bases at J, with 15 bases between the two ends. CDR1 and CDR2 (germline): SGHDT, YYEEEE. This CDR3 is built from 16 residues. CDR3 in amino acids: CASSLKIGVRTDTQYF. The CDR3 DNA follows: TGTGCCAGCAGCTTGAAAATTGGTGTCAGGACAGATACGCAGTATTTT.

The chain has TRBV19 and TRBJ2-1, with 7 bases aligning to TRBD2. Per germline, CDR1 LNHDA and CDR2 SQIVND (reference sequence). The CDR3 sequence is 14 residues long. V lost 5 bases to trimming and J lost 9 bases; unmatched junction nucleotides: 10. This CDR3 is CASSPGPASGEQFF. In DNA form, the CDR3 reads TGTGCCAGTAGTCCGGGGCCGGCTAGCGGTGAGCAGTTCTTC.

The V and J genes are TRBV5-1 and TRBJ1-1; D is unclear. CDR3 length: 20 residues. V shed 4 bases and J shed 3 bases, with 31 bases lying between them. The germline gives CDR1 SGHRS, CDR2 YFSETQ. CDR3 sequence: CASSHTPGGGSSTWYTEAFF. DNA of the CDR3: TGCGCCAGCAGCCACACCCCAGGCGGCGGGTCCTCGACGTGGTACACTGAAGCTTTCTTT.

This chain joins TRBV9 and TRBJ2-1; no clear D. The CDR3 covers 17 residues. Between the trimmed V and J ends, which lost 0 bases and 0 bases, there was a span of 13 bases. CDR1 SGDLS and CDR2 YYNGEE come from the germline V gene. The CDR3 coding sequence is TGTGCCAGCAGCGTAGCTACGTGGCAGGACTCCTACAATGAGCAGTTCTTC. This translates into CASSVATWQDSYNEQFF.

The V gene is TRBV5-1, the J gene TRBJ2-7; 8 bases fit TRBD2. Germline CDR1 is SGHRS and CDR2 is YFSETQ. Trimming removed 4 bases from V and 6 bases from J; junction bases left unmatched: 9. The CDR3 loop spans 14 amino acids. The CDR3 DNA follows: TGCGCCAGCAGCGTGGGACTAGAATTCACCGAGCAGTACTTC. It is translated as CASSVGLEFTEQYF.

This rearrangement joins TRBV5-6 to TRBJ2-7; maybe TRBD1 (6 bases). Germline loops: CDR1 SGHDT, CDR2 YYEEEE. The germline V and J ends were trimmed by 3 bases and 0 bases, with 16 bases remaining between them. The CDR3 is made up of 16 amino acids. CDR3 region: CASSSLRDTLSYEQYF. CDR3 bases: TGTGCCAGCAGCTCCCTCCGGGACACCCTCTCCTACGAGCAGTACTTC. Drawing the rest from reference TRBV5-6 and TRBJ2-7, the complete variable domain is DAGVTQSPTHLIKTRGQQVTLRCSPKSGHDTVSWYQQALGQGPQFIFQYYEEEERQRGNFPDRFSGHQFPNYSSELNVNALLLGDSALYLCASSSLRDTLSYEQYFGPGTRLTVT.

This clone was observed once. V usage is TRBV19 and J usage is TRBJ2-1, with 8 bases matching TRBD2. The trim removed 4 bases at V and 3 bases at J, leaving 5 bases unmatched. The CDR3 extends over 15 amino acids. Germline loops: CDR1 LNHDA, CDR2 SQIVND (reference sequence). CDR3 loop: CASSNLGTSYNEQFF. In nucleotides, the CDR3 is TGTGCCAGTAGTAACTTAGGGACTAGCTACAATGAGCAGTTCTTC.